This passage covers 18 T cell receptor beta chains from one sample sequenced in a study of T cell clonality in common variable immunodeficiency. Profiling relied on immunoSEQ multiplex PCR, and the TCRdb table lists in-frame clones only, not all of them. This sample has more than 35,000 clones, each found more than once. Sequenced sample: peripheral blood mononuclear cells. The receptors derive from a person aged 18 to 69 in good health.

This clone was recorded many times. The read ends 3 residues before the CDR3 terminus; that terminus is restored from the germline J gene. The chain uses TRBV6-1 and TRBJ1-5; the D gene is possibly TRBD1 (5 bases). CDR3 size: 15 residues. The germline CDR1 and CDR2 sequences are MNHNS and SASEGT. V lost 2 bases and J lost 2, with 10 bases in between. CDR3: CASSESGWGNQPQHF. The DNA read from the CDR3 is TGTGCCAGCAGTGAATCAGGGTGGGGCAATCAGCCC.

This clone was detected many times. The read terminates 3 residues ahead of where the CDR3 ends, so the germline J gene completes it. The chain has TRBV6-2 or TRBV6-3 and TRBJ2-3; 7 nucleotides match TRBD1. V shed 0 bases and J 3 bases; nucleotides not matched to a gene: 3. The CDR3 runs to 15 residues. CDR1 and CDR2 (germline): MNHEY, SVGEGT. The DNA read from the CDR3 is TGTGCCAGCAGTTACTCGACAGGGTGGACAGATACG. Translation: CASSYSTGWTDT. The CDR3, in full, reads CASSYSTGWTDTQYF.

This clone has ten or more counts. The CDR3 end is not reached by the read, which stops 3 residues before it; the germline J gene fills it in. The chain carries TRBV5-6 and TRBJ2-3; 8 nucleotides line up with TRBD2. V shed 3 bases, J shed 0 bases, and the junction held 0 bases outside the gene matches. The CDR3 consists of 14 residues. The germline V gene encodes CDR1 SGHDT and CDR2 YYEEEE. The covered CDR3 bases are TGTGCCAGCAGCTCTAGCGGGAGCACAGATACG. It codes for CASSSSGSTDT. The whole CDR3 protein reads CASSSSGSTDTQYF.

Many counts were recorded for this clone. The read ends 3 residues shy of where the CDR3 ends; the end is completed using the germline J gene. The chain combines TRBV19 with TRBJ1-5, with TRBD1 matching over 9 bases. Germline values: CDR1 LNHDA, CDR2 SQIVND (reference sequence). Trimming removed 5 bases from V and 5 bases from J; junction bases left unmatched: 10. The CDR3 contains 16 residues. The chain's CDR3 is CASSPWDRVTYQPQHF. CDR3 DNA, as far as it was read: TGTGCCAGTAGTCCATGGGACAGGGTTACTTATCAGCCC.

This clone has ten or more counts. The CDR3 is cut off 3 residues early in the read; its end comes from the germline J gene. Additional DNA sequences in this sample encode the identical CDR3. V gene TRBV5-1 combines with J gene TRBJ2-5; perhaps TRBD2 as D (5 bases). V dropped 1 base and J dropped 5 bases, with 9 bases sitting between them. The CDR3 spans 13 residues. The germline CDR1 and CDR2 sequences are SGHRS and YFSETQ. The CDR3 region is CASSLTGGETQYF. CDR3 DNA, as far as it was read: TGCGCCAGCAGCTTGACGGGCGGGGAGACC.

This clone was counted many times. Coverage ceases 3 residues before the CDR3 finishes, and the germline J gene fills in the end. This chain links TRBV11-2 with TRBJ2-7; perhaps TRBD1 as D (6 bases). V lost 3 bases and J lost 1, with 10 bases in between. The CDR3 runs 14 residues. Germline lookup yields CDR1 SGHAT and CDR2 FQNNGV. Partial CDR3 DNA: TGTGCCAGCAGCTTCTGGACAGATTCCTACGAG. It yields the protein CASSFWTDSYE. The whole CDR3 sequence reads CASSFWTDSYEQYF.

The sample holds many counts of this clone. The missing CDR3 end, 3 residues past where the read stops, is filled in from the germline J gene. The chain joins TRBV7-3 to TRBJ2-3, with TRBD2 matching 11 bases. The CDR3 extends over 17 amino acids. Germline loops: CDR1 SGHTA, CDR2 FQGTGA. V was pared by 5 bases and J by 4 bases, with 11 bases of the junction left unmatched. The CDR3 reads CASSRFGTSGGADTQYF. The CDR3 DNA, read in part, is TGTGCCAGCAGCCGTTTTGGGACTAGCGGAGGGGCAGATACG.

This clone was picked up many times. The missing CDR3 end, 3 residues past where the read stops, is filled in from the germline J gene. The J gene is TRBJ2-5, the V gene TRBV5-1; 8 bases match TRBD1. Germline V lookup: CDR1 SGHRS, CDR2 YFSETQ. The CDR3 loop spans 14 amino acids. V gave up 4 bases and J gave up 4 bases; unmatched junction bases: 6. CDR3 loop: CASSPDRAPETQYF. Partial CDR3 DNA: TGCGCCAGCAGCCCGGACAGGGCCCCAGAGACC.

Many counts were recorded for this clone. The CDR3 end lies 3 residues beyond the end of the read and is filled in from the germline J gene. V gene TRBV15 combines with J gene TRBJ1-4, with TRBD1 as a possible D gene (5 bases). Trimming left V 0 bases short and J 3 bases short, with 8 bases between. Germline CDR1 and CDR2: LNHNV and YYDKDF (reference sequence). The CDR3 length is 15 residues. Incomplete CDR3 DNA: TGTGCCACCAGCAGAGAGGGGGGACCTAATGAAAAA. Amino acids: CATSREGGPNEK. The full CDR3 is CATSREGGPNEKLFF.

In this sample, this clone turned up many times. The CDR3 end is not reached by the read, which stops 3 residues before it; the germline J gene fills it in. The chain joins TRBV5-1 to TRBJ1-6; D may be TRBD1 (6 bases). The CDR3 loop spans 15 amino acids. Germline CDR1 reads SGHRS; CDR2 reads YFSETQ. Trimming cost V 4 bases and J 8 bases, with 16 bases left between them. The CDR3 is CASSPQPDSHSPLHF. CDR3 DNA, as far as it was read: TGCGCCAGCAGCCCGCAACCGGACAGCCATTCACCC. Using reference TRBV5-1 and TRBJ1-6 for the parts outside the CDR3, the full variable domain is KAGVTQTPRYLIKTRGQQVTLSCSPISGHRSVSWYQQTPGQGLQFLFEYFSETQRNKGNFPGRFSGRQFSNSRSEMNVSTLELGDSALYLCASSPQPDSHSPLHFGNGTRLTVT.

This clone has at least ten counts. The read comes to an end 3 residues before the CDR3 does, leaving the germline J gene to fill in the end. This chain connects TRBV5-4 to TRBJ2-7; 13 nucleotides line up with TRBD2. CDR1 SGHNT and CDR2 YYREEE come from the germline V gene (reference sequence). J was trimmed by 3 bases and V by 4 bases; bases with no gene match: 4. This CDR3 has 15 residues. CDR3 bases read: TGTGCCAGCAGCCCCGGGACTAGCGGGGTCTACGAG. The encoded protein is CASSPGTSGVYE. The whole CDR3 sequence is CASSPGTSGVYEQYF.

This clone has at least ten counts. The read comes to an end 3 residues before the CDR3 does, leaving the germline J gene to fill in the end. V gene TRBV7-2 combines with J gene TRBJ2-3, with D possibly TRBD2 on 6 matching bases. The V gene's germline CDR1 is SGHTA and CDR2 FQGNSA. This CDR3 is 14 amino acids long. V gave up 1 base and J gave up 4 bases, with 9 bases separating them. The CDR3 DNA, read in part, is TGTGCCAGCAGCTTAGGAGGGGACTCAGATACG. Translation: CASSLGGDSDT. The CDR3 in full is CASSLGGDSDTQYF. Filled out from reference TRBV7-2 and TRBJ2-3, the complete variable domain reads GAGVSQSPSNKVTEKGKDVELRCDPISGHTALYWYRQSLGQGLEFLIYFQGNSAPDKSGLPSDRFSAERTGGSVSTLTIQRTQQEDSAVYLCASSLGGDSDTQYFGPGTRLTVL.

This clone was seen repeatedly, ten times or more. The CDR3 end is not reached by the read, which stops 3 residues before it; the germline J gene fills it in. V gene TRBV6-1 combines with J gene TRBJ2-7; tentatively, D is TRBD2 (5 bases). The CDR3 length is 14 residues. With 2 bases removed from V and 3 bases from J, the gap between germline ends came to 11 bases. Germline-derived CDR1 and CDR2 are MNHNS and SASEGT. CDR3 sequence reads: CASSELGRGYEQYF. The CDR3 bases that were read are TGTGCCAGCAGTGAATTGGGCCGGGGCTACGAG.

This clone was detected many times. Read sequence stops 3 residues before the CDR3 end, and the germline J gene provides the missing end. Other DNA variants within this sample encode the same CDR3. This sequence joins TRBV18 and TRBJ1-5; tentatively, D is TRBD1 (5 bases). V dropped 6 bases and J dropped 5 bases, with 11 bases sitting between them. Looked up from germline, CDR1 is KGHSH and CDR2 is LQKENI. The CDR3 length is 13 residues. Incomplete CDR3 DNA: TGTGCCAGCTCTCCGGGGGAGGATCAGCCC. Its protein is CASSPGEDQP. The full CDR3 is CASSPGEDQPQHF.

In this sample, this clone turned up many times. CDR3 protein: CASSLRLQETQYF. The sequenced part of the CDR3 DNA is TGCGCCAGCAGCCTCAGGTTGCAAGAGACC. The rearrangement uses TRBV5-1 and TRBJ2-5; unclear D gene. The CDR3 end falls 3 residues outside the read, so it is completed with the germline J gene. Germline CDR1 and CDR2: SGHRS and YFSETQ. Trimming pared 4 bases from V and 2 bases from J, leaving 9 bases between. CDR3 length equals 13 residues.

This clone was counted at least ten times. The read finishes 3 residues shy of the CDR3 end, and the germline J gene is used to complete it. This chain links TRBV19 with TRBJ2-7, with no clear D. The CDR3 length is 16 residues. Germline loops: CDR1 LNHDA, CDR2 SQIVND (reference sequence). Trimming left V 5 bases short and J 3 bases short, with 20 bases between. The CDR3 bases that were read are TGTGCCAGTAGTCCGCAAGAGGCCGGGTCTAACTACGAG. Translated, it gives CASSPQEAGSNYE. The full-length CDR3 reads as CASSPQEAGSNYEQYF.

This clone was counted ten times or more. The read ends 3 residues before the CDR3 terminus; that terminus is restored from the germline J gene. J is TRBJ1-2 and V is TRBV14; the D is unclear. The CDR3 spans 13 residues. Germline-derived CDR1 and CDR2 are SGHDN and FVKESK. The CDR3 reads CASRPTGSADYTF. CDR3 DNA (partial): TGTGCCAGCAGACCTACCGGGTCAGCAGAC.

This clone appeared many times. Sequencing ends 3 residues short of the CDR3 end; the germline J gene provides the rest. The V gene is TRBV2, the J gene TRBJ1-2; D is undetermined. The germline gives CDR1 SNHLY, CDR2 FYNNEI. Trimming shortened V by 2 bases and J by 2 bases, and 3 bases separated the two germline ends. The CDR3 has 12 residues. The CDR3 here is CASSELNYGYTF. CDR3 DNA (partial): TGTGCCAGCAGTGAACTAAACTATGGC.